This is a list of T cell receptor beta chains from one sample in a study of T cell responses to AZD1222 COVID-19 vaccine. Here immunoSEQ multiplex PCR was the method, and the copy in TCRdb shows in-frame clones only, minus some. The profile shows roughly 180,000 clones, roughly 90% of them singletons. The sequencing here drew on peripheral blood, taken 28 days after the second AZD1222 dose. The receptors were sampled from an adult who received the AZD1222 COVID-19 vaccine. CDR3s include the opening cysteine and the closing phenylalanine or tryptophan. A D gene is named only where the DNA matches it firmly. Some rows have no size entry. The others give once, few or many, or a class for an expanded clone.

>-|-|TRBJ1-3|TRBV5-5
CASSLQGISGNTIYF
TGTGCCAGCAGCTTGCAGGGGATCTCTGGAAACACCATATATTTT
>once|-|TRBJ2-1|TRBV19
CASSIRDLYNEQFF
TGTGCCAGTAGCATCAGGGACCTCTACAATGAGCAGTTCTTC
>-|-|TRBJ2-3|TRBV7-3
CASSQTSRSTDTQYF
TGTGCCAGCAGCCAAACTAGCCGAAGCACAGATACGCAGTATTTT
>-|-|TRBJ1-2|TRBV21-1
CASSRSSGAPLYYGYTF
TGTGCCAGCAGCAGGTCGTCGGGGGCGCCCTTATACTATGGCTACACCTTC
>-|-|TRBJ2-7|TRBV6-6
CASSSLYEQYF
TGTGCCAGCAGTTCTCTTTACGAGCAGTACTTC
>-|TRBD1|TRBJ2-5|TRBV6-5
CASIRTGAPQETQYF
TGTGCCAGCATCCGGACAGGAGCACCCCAAGAGACCCAGTACTTC
>-|TRBD1|TRBJ2-7|TRBV27
CASSTGGDPGEQYF
TGTGCCAGCTCAACAGGGGGCGATCCGGGGGAGCAGTACTTC
>-|TRBD1|TRBJ1-5|TRBV10-3
CAISDQGDNQPQHF
TGTGCCATCAGTGATCAGGGGGACAATCAGCCCCAGCATTTT
>-|-|TRBJ2-5|TRBV15
CATSRERKGETQYF
TGTGCCACCAGCAGAGAGAGGAAGGGCGAGACCCAGTACTTC
>once|-|TRBJ1-2|TRBV28
CASSQTGFYGYTF
TGTGCCAGCAGTCAAACAGGGTTTTATGGCTACACCTTC
>-|-|TRBJ1-5|TRBV2
CASSLGSGQPQHF
TGTGCCAGCAGTCTAGGGTCCGGGCAGCCCCAGCATTTT
>-|TRBD1|TRBJ1-2|TRBV18
CASSPRQGVSEDGYTF
TGTGCCAGCTCACCTAGACAGGGTGTTTCGGAAGATGGCTACACCTTC
>once|-|TRBJ1-2|TRBV3-1/TRBV3-2
CASGSNYGYTF
TGTGCCAGCGGATCTAACTATGGCTACACCTTC
>-|-|TRBJ2-7|TRBV6-5
CASSYGRGSSHEQYF
TGTGCCAGCAGTTACGGGCGGGGTAGTAGCCACGAGCAGTACTTC
>-|-|TRBJ1-2|TRBV6-2/TRBV6-3
CASSPDMGGYTF
TGTGCCAGCAGCCCCGATATGGGTGGCTACACCTTC
>-|-|TRBJ2-6|TRBV7-3
CASSLRGRTSSGANVLTF
TGTGCCAGCAGCTTAAGAGGCAGAACCTCCTCTGGGGCCAACGTCCTGACTTTC
>-|-|TRBJ1-2|TRBV6-4
CASRPSHRSGYTF
TGTGCCAGCAGGCCCTCGCACAGGTCTGGCTACACCTTC
>-|TRBD2|TRBJ2-7|TRBV9
CASSVVGRGVYEQYF
TGTGCCAGCAGCGTAGTCGGACGGGGGGTCTACGAGCAGTACTTC
>-|TRBD2|TRBJ2-7|TRBV18
CASSPGRGSEYEQYF
TGTGCCAGCTCACCGGGGCGGGGGAGTGAGTACGAGCAGTACTTC
>-|TRBD2|TRBJ2-7|TRBV7-3
CASSPSGGSSYEQYF
TGTGCCAGCAGCCCATCGGGAGGGAGCTCCTACGAGCAGTACTTC
>once|TRBD1|TRBJ2-7|TRBV9
CASSDRDRGVYEQYF
TGTGCCAGCAGCGACAGGGACAGGGGGGTCTACGAGCAGTACTTC
>-|-|TRBJ1-2|TRBV27
CASSLMWGRSGYTF
TGTGCCAGCAGTTTAATGTGGGGGCGAAGTGGCTACACCTTC
>-|TRBD1|TRBJ2-1|TRBV11-3
CASSLTPPTGNEQFF
TGTGCCAGCAGCTTAACCCCGCCGACAGGGAATGAGCAGTTCTTC
>-|-|TRBJ2-1|TRBV6-6
CASSYALTGHNEQFF
TGTGCCAGCAGTTACGCCCTCACGGGACACAATGAGCAGTTCTTC
>-|-|TRBJ2-1|TRBV18
CASSPSAGIRDNEQFF
TGTGCCAGCTCACCTTCGGCAGGGATCAGAGACAATGAGCAGTTCTTC
>-|TRBD1|TRBJ1-6|TRBV19
CASSTRGPYNSPLHF
TGTGCCAGTAGTACCAGGGGGCCTTACAATTCACCCCTCCACTTT
>few|-|TRBJ1-1|TRBV7-9
CASIRVFGTEAFF
TGTGCCAGCATAAGGGTTTTTGGAACTGAAGCTTTCTTT
>-|TRBD1|TRBJ1-1|TRBV19
CASRQGVAEAFF
TGTGCCTCCAGACAGGGGGTAGCTGAAGCTTTCTTT